This T cell receptor (beta chain) was sequenced during a study of T cells after yellow fever vaccination. V dropped 1 base and J dropped 5 bases, with 17 bases sitting between them. Germline CDR1 LGHNA, CDR2 YSLEER. CDR3 length: 17 residues. Template-switching 5'RACE yielded the TCR cDNA; a universal primer site and UMIs were added in the process. TCRdb called the 5' RACE reads again in MiXCR, with one record for every CDR3 protein. The sample carries a few hundred thousand distinct CDR3 sequences, about 4% recorded once. This clonotype appeared a few times. The antigen is not known. The study's findings and limits: Only a minor proportion of clonotypes was detected across both CD4 and CD8 compartments. After the booster, about 95% of CD4 and more than 75% of CD8 primary-response clones were re-detected. Contaminating bulk clonotypes could be abundant in FACS-sorted repertoires.

The chain employs TRBV4-3 and TRBJ2-2; the D gene is possibly TRBD1 (5 bases). This TCR derives from a man aged 18 to 29 who received the YFV17D yellow fever vaccine. This material consisted of PBMCs, taken 5 days after the yellow fever booster vaccination. The CDR3 DNA follows: TGCGCCAGCAGCCAAGTACGGAGCCAGGGCAGAACCGGGGAGCTGTTTTTT. Translation gives CASSQVRSQGRTGELFF.